Presented here are 14 T cell receptor beta chains from one specimen sequenced in a study of blood T cell repertoires in COVID-19. The repertoire was sequenced with immunoSEQ multiplex PCR; TCRdb's copy has only in-frame clones and lacks some. Of roughly 150,000 clones in the sample, over 75% were seen once. The sequencing input was PBMCs or T cells enriched from blood (not recorded which). These receptors all come from a woman between 40 and 55 years old with acute COVID-19.

The V and J genes are TRBV24-1 and TRBJ2-3, with D unresolved. The V and J ends lost 4 bases and 0 bases respectively, with 4 bases between them. Germline V gene sequence: CDR1 KGHDR, CDR2 SFDVKD. This CDR3 has 13 residues. The CDR3 is CATSDPSTDTQYF. DNA for the CDR3: TGTGCCACCAGTGACCCAAGCACAGATACGCAGTATTTT.

This chain connects TRBV18 to TRBJ2-5; perhaps TRBD1 as D (6 bases). The germline CDR1 and CDR2 sequences are KGHSH and LQKENI. The ends were cut back, 1 base at V and 5 bases at J, with 17 bases in the middle. The CDR3 loop spans 16 amino acids. The CDR3 loop reads CASSPLSSGAQETQYF. CDR3 in DNA: TGTGCCAGCTCACCACTAAGCTCAGGGGCGCAGGAGACCCAGTACTTC.

The J gene is TRBJ2-1, the V gene TRBV19; 14 nucleotides match TRBD2. From germline, CDR1 is LNHDA and CDR2 SQIVND (reference sequence). Trimming cost V 9 bases and J 6 bases; bases outside gene matches: 1. The CDR3 sequence is 13 residues long. CDR3 in amino acids: CASGLAGGNEQFF. Written as DNA, the CDR3 is TGTGCCAGCGGACTAGCGGGAGGCAATGAGCAGTTCTTC.

The gene calls are TRBV6-4 and TRBJ2-3, with 12 bases aligning to TRBD2. The CDR3 is 15 residues long. CDR1 and CDR2 (germline): MRHNA, SNTAGT. Trimming at V came to 2 bases and at J to 5 bases, leaving 2 bases not matched to a gene. The CDR3 nucleotides are TGTGCCAGCAGTGACAGACTAGCGGGAGTAGATACGCAGTATTTT. Protein product: CASSDRLAGVDTQYF.

The chain carries TRBV2 and TRBJ2-1; 9 nucleotides align to TRBD1. With V trimmed by 0 bases and J by 2 bases, 17 bases remained unmatched. The CDR3 contains 21 residues. The germline V gene encodes CDR1 SNHLY and CDR2 FYNNEI. The CDR3 DNA follows: TGTGCCAGCAGTGAAGCGGGTCGGACAGGGGCCCTTGGAGCAACCTACAATGAGCAGTTCTTC. Its protein product is CASSEAGRTGALGATYNEQFF.

V is TRBV12-5 and J is TRBJ1-5; 7 bases are a match to TRBD1. The V gene's germline CDR1 is LGHNT and CDR2 FRNRAP. Unmatched junction bases numbered 5, after V lost 6 bases and J lost 6 bases. CDR3 length: 13 amino acids. The CDR3: CASGSGGGQPQHF. CDR3 in DNA: TGTGCTAGTGGCTCAGGGGGTGGTCAGCCCCAGCATTTT.

The rearrangement uses TRBV19 and TRBJ2-3; TRBD2 agrees at 9 bases. V lost 8 bases and J lost 5; bases outside the gene matches: 8. Germline CDR1 LNHDA, CDR2 SQIVND (reference sequence). The CDR3 is made up of 14 amino acids. The CDR3 coding sequence is TGTGCCAGTCGGCGGGAGGGCCGAGGAGATACGCAGTATTTT. The encoded protein is CASRREGRGDTQYF. Drawing the rest from reference TRBV19 and TRBJ2-3, the complete variable domain is DGGITQSPKYLFRKEGQNVTLSCEQNLNHDAMYWYRQDPGQGLRLIYYSQIVNDFQKGDIAEGYSVSREKKESFPLTVTSAQKNPTAFYLCASRREGRGDTQYFGPGTRLTVL.

This chain uses TRBV6-5 with TRBJ2-7; 7 nucleotides agree with TRBD2. This CDR3 region has 13 residues. V was pared by 6 bases and J by 7 bases, with 9 bases of the junction left unmatched. CDR1 is MNHEY, CDR2 SVGAGI, per germline. The CDR3 bases are TGTGCCAGCAGGGCGGGAGTTGCGTGGGAGCAGTACTTC. Protein product: CASRAGVAWEQYF.

This sequence joins TRBV5-4 and TRBJ2-1; 12 bases line up with TRBD2. CDR1 and CDR2 (germline): SGHNT, YYREEE (reference sequence). V lost 4 bases and J lost 8; bases outside the gene matches: 7. The CDR3 is 15 amino acids. CDR3 region: CASSPSGRAEYEQFF. DNA for the CDR3: TGTGCCAGCAGCCCTAGCGGGAGGGCCGAGTATGAGCAGTTCTTC.

The chain recombines TRBV19 with TRBJ2-4, with a possible D match to TRBD1 (6 bases). Germline loops: CDR1 LNHDA, CDR2 SQIVND (reference sequence). The CDR3 consists of 16 residues. The V gene lost 4 bases and the J gene lost 0 bases, with 13 bases spanning the gap. The CDR3 coding sequence is TGTGCCAGTAGTACCCGGGACACCCTAGCCAAAAACATTCAGTACTTC. Protein product: CASSTRDTLAKNIQYF.

The chain is built from TRBV5-1 and TRBJ2-2, with 8 bases fitting TRBD2. The CDR3 runs to 15 residues. Germline lookup yields CDR1 SGHRS and CDR2 YFSETQ. V lost 4 bases, J lost 4 bases, and 6 bases stayed unmatched. The CDR3 sequence: CASSPRSGSTGELFF. CDR3 nucleotides: TGCGCCAGCAGCCCCAGGAGCGGGAGCACCGGGGAGCTGTTTTTT.

The V call is TRBV5-1, the J call TRBJ2-5; 8 nucleotides align to TRBD1. The germline CDR1 and CDR2 sequences are SGHRS and YFSETQ. With 6 bases clipped from V and 2 bases from J, the junction kept 6 bases outside the gene matches. The CDR3 has 14 amino acids. The CDR3 region is CASKTGVGQETQYF. DNA of the CDR3: TGCGCCAGCAAGACAGGGGTAGGTCAAGAGACCCAGTACTTC.

The chain uses TRBV4-1 and TRBJ1-6; D unclear. Germline CDR1 and CDR2: MGHRA and YSYEKL. The CDR3 loop spans 14 amino acids. Between the trimmed V and J ends, which lost 0 bases and 8 bases, there was a span of 8 bases. The CDR3 sequence is CASSQDNRYSPLHF. Written as DNA, the CDR3 is TGCGCCAGCAGCCAAGATAATCGGTATTCACCCCTCCACTTT.

The chain uses TRBV21-1 and TRBJ2-5; the table's D call, TRBD2, has no DNA check behind it. TRBV21-1 is labeled a pseudogene. The CDR3 runs 17 residues. The CDR3: CASSKVGREDGQETQYF. CDR3 coding DNA: TGTGCCAGCAGCAAAGTGGGCAGGGAGGATGGGCAAGAGACCCAGTACTTC.